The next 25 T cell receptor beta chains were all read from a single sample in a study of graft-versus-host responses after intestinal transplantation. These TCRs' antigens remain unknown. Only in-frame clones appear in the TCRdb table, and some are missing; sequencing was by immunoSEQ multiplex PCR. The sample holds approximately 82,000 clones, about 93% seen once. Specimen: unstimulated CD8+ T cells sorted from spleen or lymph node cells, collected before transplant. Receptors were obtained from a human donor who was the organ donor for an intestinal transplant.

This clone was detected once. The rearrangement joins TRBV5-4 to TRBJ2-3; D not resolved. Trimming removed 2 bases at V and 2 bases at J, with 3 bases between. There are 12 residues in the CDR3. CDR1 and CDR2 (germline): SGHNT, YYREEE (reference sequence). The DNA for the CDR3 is TGTGCCAGCAGCTTCAACACAGATACGCAGTATTTT. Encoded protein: CASSFNTDTQYF.

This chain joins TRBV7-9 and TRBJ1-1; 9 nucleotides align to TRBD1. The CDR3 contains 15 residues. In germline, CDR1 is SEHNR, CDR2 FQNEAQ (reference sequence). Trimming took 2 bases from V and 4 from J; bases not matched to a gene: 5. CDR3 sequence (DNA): TGTGCCAGCAGCTTAATTGGGACAGGGTTCACTGAAGCTTTCTTT. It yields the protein CASSLIGTGFTEAFF.

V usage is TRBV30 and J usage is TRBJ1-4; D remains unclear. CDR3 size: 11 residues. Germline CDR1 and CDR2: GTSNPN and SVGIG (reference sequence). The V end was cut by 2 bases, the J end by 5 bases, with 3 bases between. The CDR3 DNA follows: TGTGCCTGGAGTCAAAATGAAAAACTGTTTTTT. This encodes CAWSQNEKLFF.

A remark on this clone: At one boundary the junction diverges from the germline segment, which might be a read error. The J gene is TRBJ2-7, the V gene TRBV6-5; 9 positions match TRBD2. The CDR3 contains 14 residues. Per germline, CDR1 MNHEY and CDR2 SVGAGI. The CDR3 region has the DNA TGTGCCAGCAGCTCAGGGACTAGCTCCGACGAGCAGTACTTC. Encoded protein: CASSSGTSSDEQYF.

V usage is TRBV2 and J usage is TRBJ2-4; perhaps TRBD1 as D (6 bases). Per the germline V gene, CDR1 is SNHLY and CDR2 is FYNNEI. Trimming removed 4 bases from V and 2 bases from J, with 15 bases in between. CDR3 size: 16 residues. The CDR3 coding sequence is TGTGCCAGCAGTGGGGGGCGGCTCTCCCCCAAAAACATTCAGTACTTC. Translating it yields CASSGGRLSPKNIQYF.

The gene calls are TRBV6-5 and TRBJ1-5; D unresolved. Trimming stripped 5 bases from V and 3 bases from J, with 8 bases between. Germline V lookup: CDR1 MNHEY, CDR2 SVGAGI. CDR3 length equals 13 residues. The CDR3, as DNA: TGTGCCAGCAGTCCCCGTCTCAATCAGCCCCAGCATTTT. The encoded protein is CASSPRLNQPQHF.

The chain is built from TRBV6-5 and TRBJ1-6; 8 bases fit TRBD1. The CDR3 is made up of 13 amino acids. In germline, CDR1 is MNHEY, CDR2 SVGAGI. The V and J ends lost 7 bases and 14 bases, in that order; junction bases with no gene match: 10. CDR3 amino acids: CASTPTGASSLHF. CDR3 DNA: TGTGCCAGCACCCCGACAGGGGCCTCGTCCCTCCACTTT.

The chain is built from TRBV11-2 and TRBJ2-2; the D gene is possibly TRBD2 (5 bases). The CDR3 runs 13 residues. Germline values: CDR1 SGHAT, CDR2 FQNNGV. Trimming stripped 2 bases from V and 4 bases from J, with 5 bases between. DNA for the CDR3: TGTGCCAGCAGCTTAAGCGGCACCGGGGAGCTGTTTTTT. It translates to CASSLSGTGELFF. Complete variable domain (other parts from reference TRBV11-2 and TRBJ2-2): EAGVAQSPRYKIIEKRQSVAFWCNPISGHATLYWYQQILGQGPKLLIQFQNNGVVDDSQLPKDRFSAERLKGVDSTLKIQPAKLEDSAVYLCASSLSGTGELFFGEGSRLTVL.

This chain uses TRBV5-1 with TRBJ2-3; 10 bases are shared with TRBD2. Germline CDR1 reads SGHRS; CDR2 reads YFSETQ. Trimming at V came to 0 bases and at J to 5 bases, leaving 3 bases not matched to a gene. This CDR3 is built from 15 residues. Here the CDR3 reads CASSLELAGRDTQYF. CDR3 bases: TGCGCCAGCAGCTTGGAACTAGCGGGGCGAGATACGCAGTATTTT. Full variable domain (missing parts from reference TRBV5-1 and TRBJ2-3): KAGVTQTPRYLIKTRGQQVTLSCSPISGHRSVSWYQQTPGQGLQFLFEYFSETQRNKGNFPGRFSGRQFSNSRSEMNVSTLELGDSALYLCASSLELAGRDTQYFGPGTRLTVL.

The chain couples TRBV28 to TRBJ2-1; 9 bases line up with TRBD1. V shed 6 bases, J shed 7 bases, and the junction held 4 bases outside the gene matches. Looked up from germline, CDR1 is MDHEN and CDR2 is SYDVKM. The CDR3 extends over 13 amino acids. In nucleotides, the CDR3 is TGTGCCAGCAGAAGGGACAGGGCGAATGAGCAGTTCTTC. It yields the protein CASRRDRANEQFF.

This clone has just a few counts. The CDR3 coding sequence is TGCGCCAGCATTGGACCAGAGGGTCCAGATACGCAGTATTTT. The encoded protein is CASIGPEGPDTQYF. V and J are TRBV4-1 and TRBJ2-3; D might be TRBD2 (5 bases). The CDR3 length is 14 residues. Per germline, CDR1 MGHRA and CDR2 YSYEKL. Trimming left V 7 bases short and J 4 bases short, with 15 bases between.

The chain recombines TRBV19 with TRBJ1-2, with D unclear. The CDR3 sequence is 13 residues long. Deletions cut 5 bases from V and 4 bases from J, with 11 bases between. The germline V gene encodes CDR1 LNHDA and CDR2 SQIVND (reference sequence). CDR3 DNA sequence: TGTGCCAGTAGTCCGTCCGGGATCTATGGCTACACCTTC. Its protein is CASSPSGIYGYTF.

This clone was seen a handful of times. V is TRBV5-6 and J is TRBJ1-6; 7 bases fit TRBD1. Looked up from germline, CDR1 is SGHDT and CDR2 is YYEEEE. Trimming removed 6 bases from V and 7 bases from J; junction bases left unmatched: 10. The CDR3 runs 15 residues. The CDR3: CASTTGDSLNSPLHF. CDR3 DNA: TGTGCCAGCACCACAGGGGATTCTCTCAATTCACCCCTCCACTTT.

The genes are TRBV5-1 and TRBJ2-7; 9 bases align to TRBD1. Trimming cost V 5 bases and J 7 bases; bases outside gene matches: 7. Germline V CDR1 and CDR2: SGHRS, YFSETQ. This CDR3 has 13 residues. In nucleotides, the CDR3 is TGCGCCAGCAGGACAGGGGGGAGTGCAGAGCAGTACTTC. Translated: CASRTGGSAEQYF.

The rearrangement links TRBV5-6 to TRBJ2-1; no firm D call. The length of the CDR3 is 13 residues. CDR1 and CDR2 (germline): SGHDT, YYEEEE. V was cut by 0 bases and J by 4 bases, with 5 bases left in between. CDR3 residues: CASSLVDYNEQFF. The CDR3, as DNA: TGTGCCAGCAGCTTGGTAGATTACAATGAGCAGTTCTTC.

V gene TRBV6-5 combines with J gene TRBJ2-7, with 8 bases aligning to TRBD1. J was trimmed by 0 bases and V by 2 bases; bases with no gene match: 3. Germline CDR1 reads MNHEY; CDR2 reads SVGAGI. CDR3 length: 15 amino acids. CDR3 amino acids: CASSYGDRGSYEQYF. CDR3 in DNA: TGTGCCAGCAGTTACGGCGACAGGGGCTCCTACGAGCAGTACTTC.

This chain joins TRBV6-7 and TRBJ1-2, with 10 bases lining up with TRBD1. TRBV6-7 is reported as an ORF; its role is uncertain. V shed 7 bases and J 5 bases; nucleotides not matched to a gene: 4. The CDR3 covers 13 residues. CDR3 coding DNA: TGTGCCAGCAAACCGGGACAGGGGTATGGCTACACCTTC. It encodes CASKPGQGYGYTF.

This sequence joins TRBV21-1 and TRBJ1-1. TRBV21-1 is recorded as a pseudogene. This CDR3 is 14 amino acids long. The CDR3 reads CASSHRGANTEAFF. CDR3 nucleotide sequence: TGTGCCAGCAGCCACCGGGGGGCGAACACTGAAGCTTTCTTT.

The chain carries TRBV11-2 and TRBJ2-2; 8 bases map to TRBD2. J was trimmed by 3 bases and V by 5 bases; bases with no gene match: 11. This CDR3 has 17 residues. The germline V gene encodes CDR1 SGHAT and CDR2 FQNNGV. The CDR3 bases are TGTGCCAGCAGCGCACAAAGCGGGAGAGGTTACACCGGGGAGCTGTTTTTT. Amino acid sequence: CASSAQSGRGYTGELFF.

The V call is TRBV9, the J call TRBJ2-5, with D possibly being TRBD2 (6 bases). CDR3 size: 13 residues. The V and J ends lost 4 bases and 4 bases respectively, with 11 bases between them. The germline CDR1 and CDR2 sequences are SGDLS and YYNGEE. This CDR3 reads CASSPAGLETQYF. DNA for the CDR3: TGTGCCAGCAGCCCCGCGGGGCTAGAGACCCAGTACTTC.

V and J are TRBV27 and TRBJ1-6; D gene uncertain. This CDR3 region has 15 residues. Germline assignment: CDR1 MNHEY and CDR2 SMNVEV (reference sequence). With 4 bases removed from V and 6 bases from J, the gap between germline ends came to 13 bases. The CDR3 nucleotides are TGTGCCAGCAGTTCGCGGGGTCAGGCTAATTCACCCCTCCACTTT. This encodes CASSSRGQANSPLHF.

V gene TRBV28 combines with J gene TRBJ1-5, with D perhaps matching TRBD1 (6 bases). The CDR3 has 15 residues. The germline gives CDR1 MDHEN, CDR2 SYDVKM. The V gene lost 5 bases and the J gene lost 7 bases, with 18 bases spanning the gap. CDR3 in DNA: TGTGCCAGCAGTCTTCACCCAGGGAGGGGGCAGCCCCAGCATTTT. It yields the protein CASSLHPGRGQPQHF.

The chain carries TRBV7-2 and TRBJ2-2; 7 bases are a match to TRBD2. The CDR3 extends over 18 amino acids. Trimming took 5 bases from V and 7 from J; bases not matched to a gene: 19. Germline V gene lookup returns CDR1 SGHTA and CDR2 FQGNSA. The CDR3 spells CASSVLGGRVLGVGELFF. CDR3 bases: TGTGCCAGCAGCGTGCTGGGGGGGAGGGTGCTTGGTGTCGGGGAGCTGTTTTTT.

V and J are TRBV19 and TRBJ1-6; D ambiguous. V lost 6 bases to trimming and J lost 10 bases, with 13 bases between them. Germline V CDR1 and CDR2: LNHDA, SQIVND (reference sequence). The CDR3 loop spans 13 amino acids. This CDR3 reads CASSRIVGSPLHF. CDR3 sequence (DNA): TGTGCCAGTAGCCGAATAGTCGGGTCACCCCTCCACTTT.

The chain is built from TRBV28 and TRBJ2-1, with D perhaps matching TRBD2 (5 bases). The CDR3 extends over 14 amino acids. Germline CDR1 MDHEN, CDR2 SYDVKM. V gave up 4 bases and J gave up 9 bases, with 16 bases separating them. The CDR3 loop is CASSSSFSRGEQFF. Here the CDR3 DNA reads TGTGCCAGCAGTTCAAGTTTTAGCCGGGGTGAGCAGTTCTTC.